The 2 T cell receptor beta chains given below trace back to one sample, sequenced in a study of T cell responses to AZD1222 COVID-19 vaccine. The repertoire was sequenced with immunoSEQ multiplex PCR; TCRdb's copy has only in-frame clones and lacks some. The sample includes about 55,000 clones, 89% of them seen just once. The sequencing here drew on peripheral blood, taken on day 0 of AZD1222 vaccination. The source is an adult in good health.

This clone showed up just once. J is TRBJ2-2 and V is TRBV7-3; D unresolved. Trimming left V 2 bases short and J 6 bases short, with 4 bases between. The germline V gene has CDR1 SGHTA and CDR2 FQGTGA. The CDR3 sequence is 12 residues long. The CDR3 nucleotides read TGTGCCAGCAGCTTACCCCCCGGGGAGCTGTTTTTT. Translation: CASSLPPGELFF.

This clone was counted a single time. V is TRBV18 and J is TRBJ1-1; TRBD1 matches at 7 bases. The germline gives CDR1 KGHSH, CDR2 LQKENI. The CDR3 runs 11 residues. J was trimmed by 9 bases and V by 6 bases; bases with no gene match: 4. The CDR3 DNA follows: TGTGCCAGCTCCACACAGGGGCAAGCTTTCTTT. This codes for CASSTQGQAFF.